The 19 T cell receptor beta chains presented below share a single source sample, sequenced in a study of a mutant IDH1 vaccine in newly diagnosed glioma. Stated time point: week 11, during vaccination. Vaccination used 300 ug of mutant IDH1 20-mer peptide per dose, with topical imiquimod. No antigen is known for these receptors. TCRdb's table, derived via immunoSEQ multiplex PCR, lists solely in-frame clones and lacks some. The data contain 110,000 or so clones, roughly 90% of them singletons. Material: PBMCs, obtained from a glioma patient whose treatment included an IDH1 peptide vaccine. The receptors here all came from a woman aged 45-65 years with glioma.

The chain uses TRBV6-5 and TRBJ1-1; a weak D match, TRBD1 (6 bases). Trimming removed 5 bases at V and 11 bases at J, with 12 bases between. The CDR3 totals 11 residues. CDR1 MNHEY and CDR2 SVGAGI come from the germline V gene. The CDR3 DNA reads as TGTGCCAGCAGTCCGACAGGTTCGGCTTTCTTT. Its translation: CASSPTGSAFF.

V gene TRBV28 combines with J gene TRBJ2-5, with D uncertain. V was shortened by 3 bases and J by 5 bases, with 10 bases between the two germline ends. CDR1 MDHEN and CDR2 SYDVKM come from the germline V gene. CDR3 length: 13 residues. The CDR3 sequence: CASSFPARETQYF. The CDR3 DNA reads TGTGCCAGCAGTTTTCCCGCCCGGGAGACCCAGTACTTC.

The V call is TRBV6-6, the J call TRBJ2-1, with D possibly matching TRBD2 (6 bases). The germline CDR1 and CDR2 sequences are MNHNY and SVGAGI (reference sequence). There are 16 residues in the CDR3. V lost 5 bases to trimming and J lost 6 bases, with 20 bases between them. The CDR3 coding sequence is TGTGCCAGCAGTGCCCTGGGGGGATTAATGAGCAATGAGCAGTTCTTC. This gives the protein CASSALGGLMSNEQFF.

V gene TRBV30 combines with J gene TRBJ2-3; 7 nucleotides align to TRBD1. Germline loops: CDR1 GTSNPN, CDR2 SVGIG (reference sequence). The J segment lost 5 bases and the V segment lost 2 bases, leaving 10 bases of the junction unmatched. The CDR3 extends over 15 amino acids. DNA of the CDR3: TGTGCCTGGAGTCGTCGCTTCTCAGGGGGAGATACGCAGTATTTT. Protein: CAWSRRFSGGDTQYF.

The chain joins TRBV27 to TRBJ1-5; D is perhaps TRBD1 (5 bases). Germline assignment: CDR1 MNHEY and CDR2 SMNVEV (reference sequence). This CDR3 has 14 residues. V was pared by 3 bases and J by 6 bases, with 12 bases between. CDR3 residues: CASSFAGLSQPQHF. DNA of the CDR3: TGTGCCAGCAGTTTCGCAGGGTTGAGTCAGCCCCAGCATTTT.

This chain links TRBV27 with TRBJ2-7; D possibly corresponds to TRBD2 (5 bases). With 2 bases removed from V and 7 bases from J, the gap between germline ends came to 6 bases. This CDR3 is built from 11 residues. CDR1 and CDR2 from the germline V gene are MNHEY and SMNVEV (reference sequence). CDR3 in amino acids: CASSLGGEQYF. CDR3 in DNA: TGTGCCAGCAGTTTAGGCGGGGAGCAGTACTTC.

The rearrangement uses TRBV7-6 and TRBJ2-5; D is unclear. The CDR3 runs to 15 residues. Germline V gene sequence: CDR1 SGHVS, CDR2 FNYEAQ. Deletions cut 7 bases from V and 0 bases from J, with 15 bases between. This chain's CDR3 is CASIPPTADQETQYF. DNA of the CDR3: TGTGCCAGCATACCCCCCACGGCGGACCAAGAGACCCAGTACTTC.

This rearrangement joins TRBV9 to TRBJ1-3, with TRBD1 as a possible D gene (6 bases). Trimming left V 2 bases short and J 2 bases short, with 14 bases between. Germline assignment: CDR1 SGDLS and CDR2 YYNGEE. The CDR3 spans 16 residues. The CDR3 loop is CASSVMGAEAGNTIYF. The CDR3 nucleotides are TGTGCCAGCAGCGTTATGGGGGCAGAGGCTGGAAACACCATATATTTT.

The count of this clone is one. V is TRBV6-1 and J is TRBJ2-7; D is ambiguous. Germline V gives CDR1 MNHNS, CDR2 SASEGT. This CDR3 region has 14 residues. V was shortened by 4 bases and J by 5 bases, with 15 bases between the two germline ends. The CDR3 bases are TGTGCCAGCAGTGGACCCCCCTTGCTCGACGAGCAGTACTTC. It translates to CASSGPPLLDEQYF.

The chain joins TRBV5-6 to TRBJ2-7; 14 bases line up with TRBD2. V shed 4 bases, J shed 5 bases, and the junction held 5 bases outside the gene matches. Germline assignment: CDR1 SGHDT and CDR2 YYEEEE. The CDR3 has 15 amino acids. CDR3 sequence reads: CASSQGTSGSHEQYF. The CDR3 region has the DNA TGTGCCAGCAGCCAGGGGACTAGCGGGAGCCACGAGCAGTACTTC.

The gene calls are TRBV5-1 and TRBJ1-1; maybe TRBD1 (5 bases). CDR1 is SGHRS and CDR2 is YFSETQ in the germline V gene. The length of the CDR3 is 13 residues. Trimming cost V 4 bases and J 4 bases, with 11 bases left between them. CDR3 nucleotide sequence: TGCGCCAGCAGCCCAGGGTCTACCACTGAAGCTTTCTTT. Translating gives CASSPGSTTEAFF.

This sequence joins TRBV6-1 and TRBJ1-6; D unclear. Looked up from germline, CDR1 is MNHNS and CDR2 is SASEGT. V gave up 2 bases and J gave up 8 bases, with 7 bases separating them. CDR3 length: 13 residues. The CDR3 nucleotides read TGTGCCAGCAGTGAAAGGGCAGATTCACCCCTCCACTTT. Protein: CASSERADSPLHF.

The gene calls are TRBV28 and TRBJ2-3; no reliable D call. Germline assignment: CDR1 MDHEN and CDR2 SYDVKM. This CDR3 comprises 15 residues. V was shortened by 2 bases and J by 5 bases, with 14 bases between the two germline ends. CDR3 sequence (DNA): TGTGCCAGCAGTTTAAGAGTCGGCTTAAAAGATACGCAGTATTTT. Residues: CASSLRVGLKDTQYF.

The J gene is TRBJ2-1, the V gene TRBV28, with D perhaps TRBD1 (5 bases). In germline, CDR1 is MDHEN, CDR2 SYDVKM. The germline V and J ends were trimmed by 7 bases and 4 bases, with 14 bases remaining between them. The length of the CDR3 is 14 residues. CDR3 nucleotide sequence: TGTGCCAGCACCTTGGGGCCTTTTTACAATGAGCAGTTCTTC. It yields the protein CASTLGPFYNEQFF.

V usage is TRBV6-5 and J usage is TRBJ2-5, with D perhaps given as TRBD1 or TRBD2 (5 bases each). V gave up 0 bases and J gave up 3 bases, with 14 bases separating them. The CDR3 sequence is 16 residues long. The germline V gene encodes CDR1 MNHEY and CDR2 SVGAGI. The CDR3 DNA is TGTGCCAGCAGTTACTCGACCCTACGGGGCGAAGAGACCCAGTACTTC. The encoded protein is CASSYSTLRGEETQYF.

Regarding this clone: Other nucleotide sequences in the sample specify the same CDR3. The genes are TRBV5-1 and TRBJ2-7, with D unclear. The CDR3 contains 11 residues. The ends were cut back, 0 bases at V and 4 bases at J, with 2 bases in the middle. Germline V lookup: CDR1 SGHRS, CDR2 YFSETQ. The CDR3 DNA sequence: TGCGCCAGCAGCTTGGGGTACGAGCAGTACTTC. Its translation is CASSLGYEQYF.

This chain joins TRBV30 and TRBJ2-2, with D unresolved. The CDR3 contains 12 residues. Germline assignment: CDR1 GTSNPN and CDR2 SVGIG (reference sequence). V was cut by 2 bases and J by 4 bases, with 5 bases left in between. The CDR3 sequence is CAWSPPTGELFF. The CDR3 coding sequence is TGTGCCTGGAGTCCTCCCACCGGGGAGCTGTTTTTT.

The gene calls are TRBV28 and TRBJ2-5, with 13 bases lining up with TRBD2. J lost 5 bases, V lost 6 bases, and 6 bases had no gene match. CDR1 is MDHEN and CDR2 is SYDVKM in the germline V gene. The CDR3 spans 15 residues. The CDR3: CASRMTSGRIETQYF. As DNA, the CDR3 is TGTGCCAGCAGGATGACTAGCGGGAGGATTGAGACCCAGTACTTC.

The chain links TRBV5-6 to TRBJ2-3; D remains unclear. The CDR3 consists of 16 residues. V gave up 0 bases and J gave up 3 bases, with 14 bases separating them. From germline, CDR1 is SGHDT and CDR2 YYEEEE. The CDR3 loop reads CASSLGTGFATDTQYF. The CDR3 DNA reads as TGTGCCAGCAGCTTGGGAACGGGTTTTGCGACAGATACGCAGTATTTT.